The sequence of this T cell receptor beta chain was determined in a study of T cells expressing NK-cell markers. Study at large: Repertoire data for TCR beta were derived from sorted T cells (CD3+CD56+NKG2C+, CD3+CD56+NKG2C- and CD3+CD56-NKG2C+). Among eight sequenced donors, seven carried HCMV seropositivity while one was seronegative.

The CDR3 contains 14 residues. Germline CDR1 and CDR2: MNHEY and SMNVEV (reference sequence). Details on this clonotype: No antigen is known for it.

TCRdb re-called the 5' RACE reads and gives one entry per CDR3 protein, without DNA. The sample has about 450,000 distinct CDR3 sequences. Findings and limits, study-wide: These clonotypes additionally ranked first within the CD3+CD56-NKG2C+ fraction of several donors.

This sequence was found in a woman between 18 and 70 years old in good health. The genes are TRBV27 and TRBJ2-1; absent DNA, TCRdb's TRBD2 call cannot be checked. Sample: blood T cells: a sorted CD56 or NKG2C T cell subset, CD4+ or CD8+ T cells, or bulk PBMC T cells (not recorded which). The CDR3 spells CASSLWGEGNEQFF.